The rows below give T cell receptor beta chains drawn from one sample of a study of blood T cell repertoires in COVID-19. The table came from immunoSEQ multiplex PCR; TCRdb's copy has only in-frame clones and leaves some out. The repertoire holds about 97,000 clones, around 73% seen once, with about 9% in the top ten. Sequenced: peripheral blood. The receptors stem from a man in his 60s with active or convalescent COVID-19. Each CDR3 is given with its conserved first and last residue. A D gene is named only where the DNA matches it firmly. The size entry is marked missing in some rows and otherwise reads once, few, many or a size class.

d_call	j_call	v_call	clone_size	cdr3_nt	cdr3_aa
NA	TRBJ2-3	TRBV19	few	TGTGCCAGTAGTATGAGAGGGATTGCTGATACGCAGTATTTT	CASSMRGIADTQYF
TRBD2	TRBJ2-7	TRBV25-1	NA	TGTGCCAGCAGTGAGACTAGCGGGACACCCTACGAGCAGTACTTC	CASSETSGTPYEQYF
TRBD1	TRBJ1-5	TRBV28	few	TGTGCCAGCAGTTTAGGGACAGGATATCAGCCCCAGCATTTT	CASSLGTGYQPQHF
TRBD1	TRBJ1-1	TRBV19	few	TGTGCCAGTAGACGACAGGGGGGTAACACTGAAGCTTTCTTT	CASRRQGGNTEAFF
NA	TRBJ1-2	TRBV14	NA	TGTGCCAGCAGCCTCAGGGTGGAAGGCTACACCTTC	CASSLRVEGYTF
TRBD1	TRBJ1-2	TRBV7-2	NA	TGTGCCAGCAGCTTGCATCGGGACAGGGGTGAGGGCTACACCTTC	CASSLHRDRGEGYTF
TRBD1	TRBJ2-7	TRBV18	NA	TGTGCCAGCTCAACGGTTCTGCTTCAGGGGGCAGGAGAGCAGTACTTC	CASSTVLLQGAGEQYF
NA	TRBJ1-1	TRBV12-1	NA	TGTGCCAGCAGCTTTGAACCGGGACAGGGATATGAAGCTTTCTTT	CASSFEPGQGYEAFF
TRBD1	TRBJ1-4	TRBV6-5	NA	TGTGCCAGCAGTTACGGGGACAGGGGGGCGGAAAAACTGTTTTTT	CASSYGDRGAEKLFF
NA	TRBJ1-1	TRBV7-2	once	TGTGCCAGCAGCTTAGGTAGGGGGAAGACTGAAGCTTTCTTT	CASSLGRGKTEAFF
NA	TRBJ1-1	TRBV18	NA	TGTGCCAGCTCACCAGGGTCTTTCGGGGTGGCTTTCTTT	CASSPGSFGVAFF
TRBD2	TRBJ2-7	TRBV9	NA	TGTGCCAGCAGCGAACAAATTGGGACTAGCGGGAGCAACGAGCAGTACTTC	CASSEQIGTSGSNEQYF
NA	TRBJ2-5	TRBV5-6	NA	TGTGCCAGCAGCTTGGCCCAGGGTCAAGAGACCCAGTACTTC	CASSLAQGQETQYF
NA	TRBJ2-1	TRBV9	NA	TGTGCCAGCAGCGTAGGGGGGGGCCGGAGCAATGAGCAGTTCTTC	CASSVGGGRSNEQFF
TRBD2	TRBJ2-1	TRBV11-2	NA	TGTGCCAGCAGAGGAGGGAGGGCCGGGGATGAGCAGTTCTTC	CASRGGRAGDEQFF
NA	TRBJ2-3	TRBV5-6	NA	TGTGCCAGCAGCTTGGTAACAGCCACAGATACGCAGTATTTT	CASSLVTATDTQYF
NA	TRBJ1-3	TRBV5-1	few	TGCGCCAGCAGAGAGGGAAACACCATATATTTT	CASREGNTIYF
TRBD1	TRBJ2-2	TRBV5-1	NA	TGCGCCAGCAGCCCGGACAGGACCACCGGGGAGCTGTTTTTT	CASSPDRTTGELFF
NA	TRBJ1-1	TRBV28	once	TGTGCCAGCAGTTCTCCGCAGGGGAGGGGCACTGAAGCTTTCTTT	CASSSPQGRGTEAFF
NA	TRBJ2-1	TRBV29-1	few	TGCAGCGTTTATATCCGAGGCAGCTCCTACAATGAGCAGTTCTTC	CSVYIRGSSYNEQFF
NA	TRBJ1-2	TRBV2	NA	TGTGCCAGCAGTGCTTGGGGGCTGGATGGCTACACCTTC	CASSAWGLDGYTF
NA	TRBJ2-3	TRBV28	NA	TGTGCCAGCAGTTTATGGAGTGGGAGTATTGGAGATACGCAGTATTTT	CASSLWSGSIGDTQYF
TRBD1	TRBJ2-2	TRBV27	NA	TGTGCCAGCAGCTCGACAGGGGGTAACACCGGGGAGCTGTTTTTT	CASSSTGGNTGELFF
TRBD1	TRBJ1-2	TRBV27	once	TGTGCCAGCAGGTTTTCGGACAGGGGGCGGGTTGGCTACACCTTC	CASRFSDRGRVGYTF
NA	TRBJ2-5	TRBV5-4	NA	TGTGCCAGCGCGTTACAGGGATTCCAAGAGACCCAGTACTTC	CASALQGFQETQYF